This T cell receptor beta chain is drawn from a study of T cell repertoires in cytomegalovirus infection. Study at large: CMV infection plus the matching HLA type was flagged by public TCR beta signatures.

MiXCR, applied by TCRdb to the reads, yields one record per CDR3 protein. The table records some 500,000 distinct CDR3 sequences, 25% to 35% of them present only once. Study-wide points: The ex vivo response showed dominance by HLA-C-restricted CMV-specific TCR beta clonotypes. The cumulative frequency of public TCR beta families identified carriers of CMV plus the relevant HLA.

Worth noting for this clonotype: Its antigen is still unknown.

The receptor's source is a human donor in good health (CMV status not recorded). Some clones in this sample may be carry-over from other donors' samples. This specimen consisted of cultured PBMCs, obtained from culture after CMV antigen stimulation.

Here the CDR3 DNA reads TGTGCCAGTAGTGACCAGGGGAGCGTAACCGGGGAGCTGTTTTTT. Protein: CASSDQGSVTGELFF. The V and J genes are TRBV19 and TRBJ2-2; the D gene is possibly TRBD1 (6 bases). Trimming pared 5 bases from V and 5 bases from J, leaving 15 bases between. The CDR3 consists of 15 residues. Looked up from germline, CDR1 is LNHDA and CDR2 is SQIVND (reference sequence).